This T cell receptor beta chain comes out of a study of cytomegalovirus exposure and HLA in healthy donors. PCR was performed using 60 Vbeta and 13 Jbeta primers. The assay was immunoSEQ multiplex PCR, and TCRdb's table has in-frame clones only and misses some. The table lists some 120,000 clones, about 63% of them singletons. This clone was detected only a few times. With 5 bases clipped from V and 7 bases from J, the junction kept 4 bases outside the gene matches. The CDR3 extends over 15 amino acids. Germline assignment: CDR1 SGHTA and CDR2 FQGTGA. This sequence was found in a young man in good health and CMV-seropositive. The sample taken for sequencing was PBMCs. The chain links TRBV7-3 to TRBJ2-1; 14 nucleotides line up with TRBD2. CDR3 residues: CASSLRTSGRNEQFF. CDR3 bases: TGTGCCAGCAGCCTCCGGACTAGCGGGAGGAATGAGCAGTTCTTC.